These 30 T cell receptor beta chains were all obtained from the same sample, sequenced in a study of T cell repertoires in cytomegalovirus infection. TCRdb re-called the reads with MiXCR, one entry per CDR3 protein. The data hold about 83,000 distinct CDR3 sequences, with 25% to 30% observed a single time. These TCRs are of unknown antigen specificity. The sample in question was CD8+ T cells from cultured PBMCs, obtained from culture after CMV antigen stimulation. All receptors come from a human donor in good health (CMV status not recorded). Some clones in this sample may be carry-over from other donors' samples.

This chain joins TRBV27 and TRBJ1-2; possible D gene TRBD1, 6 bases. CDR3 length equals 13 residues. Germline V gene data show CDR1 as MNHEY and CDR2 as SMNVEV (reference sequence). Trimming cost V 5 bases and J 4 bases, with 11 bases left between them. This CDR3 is CASSHQDSYGYTF. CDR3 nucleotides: TGTGCCAGCAGTCATCAGGACAGCTATGGCTACACCTTC.

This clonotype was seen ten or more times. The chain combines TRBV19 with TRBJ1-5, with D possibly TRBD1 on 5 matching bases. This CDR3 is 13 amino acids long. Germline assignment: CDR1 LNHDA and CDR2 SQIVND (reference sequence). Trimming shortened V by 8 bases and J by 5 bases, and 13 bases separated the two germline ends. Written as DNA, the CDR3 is TGTGCCAGTGGGGCAGGATCTTATCAGCCCCAGCATTTT. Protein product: CASGAGSYQPQHF.

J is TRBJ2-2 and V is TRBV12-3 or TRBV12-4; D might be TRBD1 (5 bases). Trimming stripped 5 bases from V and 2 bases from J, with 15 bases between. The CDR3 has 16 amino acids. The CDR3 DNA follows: TGTGCCAGCAGTGGGGAAAGGGGCGGAAACACCGGGGAGCTGTTTTTT. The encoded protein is CASSGERGGNTGELFF.

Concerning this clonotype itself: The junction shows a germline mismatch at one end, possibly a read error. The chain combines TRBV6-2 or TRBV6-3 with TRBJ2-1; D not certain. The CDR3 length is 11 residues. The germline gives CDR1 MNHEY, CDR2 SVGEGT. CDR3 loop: CACSHGYEQFF. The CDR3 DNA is TGTGCCTGCAGTCATGGGTATGAGCAGTTCTTC.

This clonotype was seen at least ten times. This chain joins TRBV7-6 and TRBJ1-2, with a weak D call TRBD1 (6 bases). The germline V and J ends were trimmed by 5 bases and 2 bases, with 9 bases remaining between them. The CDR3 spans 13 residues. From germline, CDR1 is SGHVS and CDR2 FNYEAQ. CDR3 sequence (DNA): TGTGCCAGCAGCGTTGACAGGAACTATGGCTACACCTTC. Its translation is CASSVDRNYGYTF.

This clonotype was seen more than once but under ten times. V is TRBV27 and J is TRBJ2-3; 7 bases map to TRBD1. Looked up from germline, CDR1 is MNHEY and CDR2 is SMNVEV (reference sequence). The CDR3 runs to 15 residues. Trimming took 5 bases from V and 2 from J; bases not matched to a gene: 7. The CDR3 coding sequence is TGTGCCAGCAGTCTAGGGGGCATCCTCACAGATACGCAGTATTTT. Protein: CASSLGGILTDTQYF.

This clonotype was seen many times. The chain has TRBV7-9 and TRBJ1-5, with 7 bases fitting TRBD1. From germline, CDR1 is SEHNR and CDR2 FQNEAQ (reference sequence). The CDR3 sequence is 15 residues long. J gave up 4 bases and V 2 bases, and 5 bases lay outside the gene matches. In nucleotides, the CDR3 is TGTGCCAGCAGCTTAACAGGGGAACCAAATCAGCCCCAGCATTTT. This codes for CASSLTGEPNQPQHF.

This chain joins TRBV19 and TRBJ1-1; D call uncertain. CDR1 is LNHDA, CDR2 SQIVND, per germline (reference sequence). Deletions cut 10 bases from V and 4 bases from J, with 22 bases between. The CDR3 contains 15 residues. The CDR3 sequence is CATTVGLGFSTEAFF. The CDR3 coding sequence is TGTGCCACCACGGTAGGGTTGGGGTTCAGCACTGAAGCTTTCTTT.

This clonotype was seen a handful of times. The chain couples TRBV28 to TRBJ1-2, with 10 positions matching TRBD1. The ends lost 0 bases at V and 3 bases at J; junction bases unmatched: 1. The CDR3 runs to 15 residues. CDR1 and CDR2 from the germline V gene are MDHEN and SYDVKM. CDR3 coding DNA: TGTGCCAGCAGTTTATGGACAGGGGGCGACTATGGCTACACCTTC. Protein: CASSLWTGGDYGYTF.

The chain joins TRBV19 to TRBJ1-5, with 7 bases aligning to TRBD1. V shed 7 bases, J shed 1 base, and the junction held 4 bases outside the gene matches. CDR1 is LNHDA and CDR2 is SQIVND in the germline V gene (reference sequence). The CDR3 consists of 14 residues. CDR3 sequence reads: CASIGGASNQPQHF. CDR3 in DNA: TGTGCCAGTATAGGGGGCGCGAGCAATCAGCCCCAGCATTTT.

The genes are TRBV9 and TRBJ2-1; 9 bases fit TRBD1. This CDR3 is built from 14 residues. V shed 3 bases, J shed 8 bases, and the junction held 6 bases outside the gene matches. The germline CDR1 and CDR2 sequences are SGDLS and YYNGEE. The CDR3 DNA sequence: TGTGCCAGCAGCGGCGGGACAGGGCGCGATGAGCAGTTCTTC. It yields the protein CASSGGTGRDEQFF. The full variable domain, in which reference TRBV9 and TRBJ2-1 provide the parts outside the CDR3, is DSGVTQTPKHLITATGQRVTLRCSPRSGDLSVYWYQQSLDQGLQFLIQYYNGEERAKGNILERFSAQQFPDLHSELNLSSLELGDSALYFCASSGGTGRDEQFFGPGTRLTVL.

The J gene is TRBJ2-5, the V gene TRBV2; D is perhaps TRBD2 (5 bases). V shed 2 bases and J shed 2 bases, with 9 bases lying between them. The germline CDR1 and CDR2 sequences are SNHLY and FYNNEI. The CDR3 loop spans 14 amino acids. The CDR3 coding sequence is TGTGCCAGCAGTGAACTTCGGGATCAAGAGACCCAGTACTTC. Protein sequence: CASSELRDQETQYF. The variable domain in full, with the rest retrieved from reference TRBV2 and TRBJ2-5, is EPEVTQTPSHQVTQMGQEVILRCVPISNHLYFYWYRQILGQKVEFLVSFYNNEISEKSEIFDDQFSVERPDGSNFTLKIRSTKLEDSAMYFCASSELRDQETQYFGPGTRLLVL.

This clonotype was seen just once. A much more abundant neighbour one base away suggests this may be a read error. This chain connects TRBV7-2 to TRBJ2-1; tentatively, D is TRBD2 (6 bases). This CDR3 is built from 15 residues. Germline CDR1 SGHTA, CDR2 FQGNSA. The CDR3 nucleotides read TGTGCCAACAGCTTAGCGGTGTTACGAGGGGATGAGCAGTTCTTC. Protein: CANSLAVLRGDEQFF.

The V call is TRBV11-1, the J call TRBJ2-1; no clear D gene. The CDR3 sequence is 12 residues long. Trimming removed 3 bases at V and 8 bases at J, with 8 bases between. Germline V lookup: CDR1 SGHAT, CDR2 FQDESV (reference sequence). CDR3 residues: CASSLVVHEQFF. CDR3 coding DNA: TGTGCCAGCAGCTTGGTAGTGCATGAGCAGTTCTTC.

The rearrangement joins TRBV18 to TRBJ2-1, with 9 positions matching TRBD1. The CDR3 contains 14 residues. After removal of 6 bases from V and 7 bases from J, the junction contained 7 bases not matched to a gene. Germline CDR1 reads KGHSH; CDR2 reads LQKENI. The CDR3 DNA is TGTGCCAGCTCTCGTCGGACAGGGGAAAATGAGCAGTTCTTC. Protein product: CASSRRTGENEQFF.

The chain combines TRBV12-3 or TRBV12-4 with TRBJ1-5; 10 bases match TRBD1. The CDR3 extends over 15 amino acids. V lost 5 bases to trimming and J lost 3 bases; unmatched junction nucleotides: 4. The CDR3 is CASSVGQGINQPQHF. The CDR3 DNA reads TGTGCCAGCAGTGTGGGACAGGGGATCAATCAGCCCCAGCATTTT.

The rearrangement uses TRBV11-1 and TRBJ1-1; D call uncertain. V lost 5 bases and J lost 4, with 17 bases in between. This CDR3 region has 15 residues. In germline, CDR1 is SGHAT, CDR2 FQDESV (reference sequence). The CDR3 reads CASSPIVRAGTEAFF. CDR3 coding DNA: TGTGCCAGCAGCCCCATTGTCCGAGCGGGCACTGAAGCTTTCTTT.

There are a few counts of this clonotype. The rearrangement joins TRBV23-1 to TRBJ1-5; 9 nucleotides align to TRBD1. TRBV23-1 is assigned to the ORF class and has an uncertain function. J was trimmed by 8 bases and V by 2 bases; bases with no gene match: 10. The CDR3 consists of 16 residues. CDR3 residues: CASSQAVGQGHEPQHF. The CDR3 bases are TGCGCCAGCAGTCAAGCCGTGGGACAGGGCCATGAGCCCCAGCATTTT.

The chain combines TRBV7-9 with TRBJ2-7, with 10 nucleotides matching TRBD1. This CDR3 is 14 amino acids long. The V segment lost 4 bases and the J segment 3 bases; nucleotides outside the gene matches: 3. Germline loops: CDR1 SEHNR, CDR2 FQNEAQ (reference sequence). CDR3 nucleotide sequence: TGTGCCAGCAGCTCGACAGGGGGCGACTACGAGCAGTACTTC. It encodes CASSSTGGDYEQYF. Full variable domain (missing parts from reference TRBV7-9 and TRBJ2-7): DTGVSQNPRHKITKRGQNVTFRCDPISEHNRLYWYRQTLGQGPEFLTYFQNEAQLEKSRLLSDRFSAERPKGSFSTLEIQRTEQGDSAMYLCASSSTGGDYEQYFGPGTRLTVT.

CDR3 region: CASSTGTGVFGYTF. DNA for the CDR3: TGTGCCAGCAGCACCGGGACAGGGGTATTTGGCTACACCTTC. V usage is TRBV27 and J usage is TRBJ1-2; TRBD1 matches 10 bases. The CDR3 covers 14 residues. Trimming at V came to 6 bases and at J to 7 bases, leaving 8 bases not matched to a gene. The germline V gene encodes CDR1 MNHEY and CDR2 SMNVEV (reference sequence).

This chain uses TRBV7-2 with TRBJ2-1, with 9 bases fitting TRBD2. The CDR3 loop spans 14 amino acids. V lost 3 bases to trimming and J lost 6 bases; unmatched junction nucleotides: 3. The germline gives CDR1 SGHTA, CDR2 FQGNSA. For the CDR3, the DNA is TGTGCCAGCAGCTTTCTGCGGGGGGGCAATGAGCAGTTCTTC. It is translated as CASSFLRGGNEQFF.

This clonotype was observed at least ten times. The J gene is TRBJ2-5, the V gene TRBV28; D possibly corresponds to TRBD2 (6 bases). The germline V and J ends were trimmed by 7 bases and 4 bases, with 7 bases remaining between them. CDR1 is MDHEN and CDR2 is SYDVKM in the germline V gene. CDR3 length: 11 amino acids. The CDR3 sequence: CASTGGETQYF. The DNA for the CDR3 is TGTGCCAGCACCGGGGGAGAGACCCAGTACTTC.

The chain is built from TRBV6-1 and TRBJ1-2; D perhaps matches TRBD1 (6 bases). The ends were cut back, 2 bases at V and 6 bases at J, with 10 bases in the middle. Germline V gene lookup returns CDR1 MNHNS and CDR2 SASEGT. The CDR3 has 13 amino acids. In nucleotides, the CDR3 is TGTGCCAGCAGTGAACTGGGGGCCAATGGCTACACCTTC. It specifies CASSELGANGYTF.

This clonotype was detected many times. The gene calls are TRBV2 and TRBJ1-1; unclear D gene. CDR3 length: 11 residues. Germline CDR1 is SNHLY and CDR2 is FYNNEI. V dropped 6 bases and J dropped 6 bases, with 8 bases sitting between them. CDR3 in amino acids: CASRGWAEAFF. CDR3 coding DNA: TGTGCCAGCAGGGGATGGGCTGAAGCTTTCTTT.

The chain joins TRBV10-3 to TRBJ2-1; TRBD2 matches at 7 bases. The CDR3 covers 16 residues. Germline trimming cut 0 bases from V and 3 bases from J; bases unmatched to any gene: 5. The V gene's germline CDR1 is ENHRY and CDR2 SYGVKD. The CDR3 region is CAISESTSGVYNEQFF. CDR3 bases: TGTGCCATCAGTGAGTCTACCAGCGGGGTCTACAATGAGCAGTTCTTC.

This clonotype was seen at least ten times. The CDR3 spells CASSLGPSGQETQYF. For the CDR3, the DNA is TGTGCCAGCAGCTTAGGTCCTAGCGGACAAGAGACCCAGTACTTC. V gene TRBV7-9 combines with J gene TRBJ2-5; 7 bases fit TRBD2. The CDR3 extends over 15 amino acids. V was pared by 1 base and J by 2 bases, with 4 bases of the junction left unmatched. CDR1 is SEHNR and CDR2 is FQNEAQ in the germline V gene (reference sequence).

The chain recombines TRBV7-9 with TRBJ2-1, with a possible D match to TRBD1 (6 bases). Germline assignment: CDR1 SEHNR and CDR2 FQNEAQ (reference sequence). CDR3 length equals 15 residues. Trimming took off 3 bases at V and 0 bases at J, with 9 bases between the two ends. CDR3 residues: CASSFSDSSYNEQFF. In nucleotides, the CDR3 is TGTGCCAGCAGCTTTTCGGACAGCTCCTACAATGAGCAGTTCTTC.

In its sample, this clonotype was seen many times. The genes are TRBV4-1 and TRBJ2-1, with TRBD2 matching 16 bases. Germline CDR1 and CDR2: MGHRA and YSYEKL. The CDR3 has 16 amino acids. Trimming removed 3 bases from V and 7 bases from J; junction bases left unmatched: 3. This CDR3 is CASSQGTSGGANEQFF. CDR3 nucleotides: TGCGCCAGCAGCCAGGGGACTAGCGGGGGGGCGAATGAGCAGTTCTTC.

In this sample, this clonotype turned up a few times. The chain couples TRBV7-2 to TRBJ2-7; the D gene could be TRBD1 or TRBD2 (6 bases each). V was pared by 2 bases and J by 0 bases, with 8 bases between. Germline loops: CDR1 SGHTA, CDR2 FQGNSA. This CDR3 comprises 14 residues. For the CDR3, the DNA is TGTGCCAGCAGCTTATCGGGGGCCTCCTACGAGCAGTACTTC. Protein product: CASSLSGASYEQYF.

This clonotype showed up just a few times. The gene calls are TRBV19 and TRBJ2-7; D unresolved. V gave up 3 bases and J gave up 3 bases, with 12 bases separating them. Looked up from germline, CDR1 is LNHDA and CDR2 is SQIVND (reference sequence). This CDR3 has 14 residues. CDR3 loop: CASSMKGNLYEQYF. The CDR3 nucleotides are TGTGCCAGTAGTATGAAAGGAAACCTCTACGAGCAGTACTTC.